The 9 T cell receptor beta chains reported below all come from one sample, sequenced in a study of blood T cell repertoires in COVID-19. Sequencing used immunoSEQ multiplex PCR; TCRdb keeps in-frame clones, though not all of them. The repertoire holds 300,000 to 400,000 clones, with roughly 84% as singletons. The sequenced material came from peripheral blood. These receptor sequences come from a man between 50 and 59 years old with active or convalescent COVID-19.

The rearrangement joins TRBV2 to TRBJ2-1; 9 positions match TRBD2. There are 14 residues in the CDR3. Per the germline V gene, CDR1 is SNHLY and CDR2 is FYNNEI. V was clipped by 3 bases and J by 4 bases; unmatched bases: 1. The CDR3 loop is CASSEAGGYNEQFF. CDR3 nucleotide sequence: TGTGCCAGCAGTGAGGCGGGGGGGTACAATGAGCAGTTCTTC.

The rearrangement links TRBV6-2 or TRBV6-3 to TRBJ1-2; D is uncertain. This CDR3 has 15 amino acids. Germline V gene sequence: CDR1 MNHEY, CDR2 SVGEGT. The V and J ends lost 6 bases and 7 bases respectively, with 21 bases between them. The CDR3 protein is CASSPTRGGLAGYTF. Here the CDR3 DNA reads TGTGCCAGCAGCCCCACCCGGGGAGGCTTAGCTGGCTACACCTTC.

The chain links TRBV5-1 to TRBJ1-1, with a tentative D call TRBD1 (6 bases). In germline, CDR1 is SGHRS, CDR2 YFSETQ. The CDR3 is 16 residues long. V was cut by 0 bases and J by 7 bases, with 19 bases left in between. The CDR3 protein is CASSLADLRAGVEAFF. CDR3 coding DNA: TGCGCCAGCAGCTTGGCCGATCTGCGAGCAGGGGTTGAAGCTTTCTTT.

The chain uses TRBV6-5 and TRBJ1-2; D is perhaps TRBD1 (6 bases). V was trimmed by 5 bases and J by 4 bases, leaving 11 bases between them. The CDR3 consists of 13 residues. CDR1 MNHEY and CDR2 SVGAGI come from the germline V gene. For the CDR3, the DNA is TGTGCCAGCAGTACCAGGGGTTTCTATGGCTACACCTTC. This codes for CASSTRGFYGYTF.

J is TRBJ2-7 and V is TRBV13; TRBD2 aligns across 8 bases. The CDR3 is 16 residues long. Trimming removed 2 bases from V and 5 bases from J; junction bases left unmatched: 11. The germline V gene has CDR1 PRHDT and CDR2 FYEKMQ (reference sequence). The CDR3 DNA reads TGTGCCAGCAGCTTATTACGTAGCGGGATTGGCAACGAGCAGTACTTC. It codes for CASSLLRSGIGNEQYF.

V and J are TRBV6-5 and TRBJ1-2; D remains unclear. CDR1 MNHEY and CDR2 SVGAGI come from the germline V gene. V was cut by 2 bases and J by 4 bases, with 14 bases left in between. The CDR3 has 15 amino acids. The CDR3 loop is CASSYNRGSLYGYTF. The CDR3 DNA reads TGTGCCAGCAGTTACAATCGAGGCAGCCTCTATGGCTACACCTTC.

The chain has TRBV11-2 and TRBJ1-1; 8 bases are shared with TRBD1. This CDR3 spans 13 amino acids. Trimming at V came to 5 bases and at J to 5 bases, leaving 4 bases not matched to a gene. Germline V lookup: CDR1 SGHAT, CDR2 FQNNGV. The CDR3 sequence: CASSNDRGTEAFF. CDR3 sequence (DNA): TGTGCCAGCAGCAACGACAGGGGTACTGAAGCTTTCTTT.

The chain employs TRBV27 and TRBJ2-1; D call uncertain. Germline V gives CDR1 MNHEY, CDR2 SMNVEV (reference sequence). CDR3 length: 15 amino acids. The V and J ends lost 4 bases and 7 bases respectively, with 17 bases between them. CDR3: CASSSPRQRSNEQFF. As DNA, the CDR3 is TGTGCCAGCAGTTCCCCCCGCCAGAGGTCTAATGAGCAGTTCTTC.

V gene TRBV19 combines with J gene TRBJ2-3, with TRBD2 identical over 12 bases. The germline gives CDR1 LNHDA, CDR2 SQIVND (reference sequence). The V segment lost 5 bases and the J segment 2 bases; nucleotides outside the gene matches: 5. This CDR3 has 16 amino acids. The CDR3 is CASSAASGGATDTQYF. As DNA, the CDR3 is TGTGCCAGTAGTGCAGCTAGCGGGGGGGCCACAGATACGCAGTATTTT.